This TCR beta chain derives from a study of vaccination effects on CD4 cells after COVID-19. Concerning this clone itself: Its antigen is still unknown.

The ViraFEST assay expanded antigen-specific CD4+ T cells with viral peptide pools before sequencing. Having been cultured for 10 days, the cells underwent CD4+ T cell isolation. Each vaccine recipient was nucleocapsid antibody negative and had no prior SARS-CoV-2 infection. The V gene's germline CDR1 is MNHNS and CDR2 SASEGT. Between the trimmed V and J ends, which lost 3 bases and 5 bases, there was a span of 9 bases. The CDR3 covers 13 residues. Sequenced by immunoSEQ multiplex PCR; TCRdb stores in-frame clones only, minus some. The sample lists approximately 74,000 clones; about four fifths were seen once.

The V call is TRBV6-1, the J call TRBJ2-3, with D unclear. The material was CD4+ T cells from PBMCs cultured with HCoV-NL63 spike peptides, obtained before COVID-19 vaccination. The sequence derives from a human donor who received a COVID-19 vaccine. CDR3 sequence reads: CASSDSYQDTQYF. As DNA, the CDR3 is TGTGCCAGCAGTGACAGCTACCAAGATACGCAGTATTTT.